The clone carrying this T cell receptor beta chain appeared once. The antigen remains unidentified. Sequencing used immunoSEQ multiplex PCR; TCRdb keeps in-frame clones, though not all of them. The sample records 15,000 or so clones, approximately 88% being singletons. The sample is drawn from a study of graft-versus-host responses after intestinal transplantation. Study-wide points: High graft-versus-host to host-versus-graft clonal ratios were found in allografts of patients who had graft-donor T cell macrochimerism.

The sequence was obtained from a human patient who received an intestinal transplant, so some T cells may come from the graft donor. The specimen was PBMCs, collected around 110 days after intestinal transplant.

CDR3: CAISRTGGNQPQHF. In DNA form, the CDR3 reads TGTGCCATCAGTAGGACAGGTGGCAATCAGCCCCAGCATTTT. The rearrangement links TRBV10-3 to TRBJ1-5; 7 positions agree with TRBD1. V shed 5 bases and J 2 bases; nucleotides not matched to a gene: 3. Germline CDR1 ENHRY, CDR2 SYGVKD. This CDR3 spans 14 amino acids.